This TCR beta chain was captured by sequencing in a study of blood T cells in healthy people across ages. Study as a whole: Template switching caught about one barcoded beta molecule for each two T cells.

Through a sample-barcoded 5' primer and a J-beta primer mix, a second PCR was run for roughly 7 to 11 cycles. Paired-end reads containing CDR3 totaled no fewer than 2.5 million for each sample. One entry per CDR3 protein results from TCRdb running MiXCR on the 5' RACE reads. The sample contains hundreds of thousands of distinct CDR3 sequences, roughly half of which appear only once. Collection of 7.5 to 10 milliliters of peripheral blood was performed for each donor. Study observations and caveats: Per million T cells, the diversity of TCR beta decreased roughly linearly as age advanced.

For this clonotype: Its antigen is still unknown. At one end, the junction sequence differs from germline, possibly due to a read error.

Sequencing was done on a sample of blood. The TCR was taken from a man in his 60s in good health.

The CDR3 DNA follows: TGCAGTGCTGGGCCGGGACCAAGGGAGACCCTGTACTTC. Amino acids: CSAGPGPRETLYF. This rearrangement joins TRBV20-1 to TRBJ2-5; D is tentatively TRBD1 or TRBD2 (5 bases each). The CDR3 extends over 13 amino acids. Germline V gene sequence: CDR1 DFQATT, CDR2 SNEGSKA (reference sequence).